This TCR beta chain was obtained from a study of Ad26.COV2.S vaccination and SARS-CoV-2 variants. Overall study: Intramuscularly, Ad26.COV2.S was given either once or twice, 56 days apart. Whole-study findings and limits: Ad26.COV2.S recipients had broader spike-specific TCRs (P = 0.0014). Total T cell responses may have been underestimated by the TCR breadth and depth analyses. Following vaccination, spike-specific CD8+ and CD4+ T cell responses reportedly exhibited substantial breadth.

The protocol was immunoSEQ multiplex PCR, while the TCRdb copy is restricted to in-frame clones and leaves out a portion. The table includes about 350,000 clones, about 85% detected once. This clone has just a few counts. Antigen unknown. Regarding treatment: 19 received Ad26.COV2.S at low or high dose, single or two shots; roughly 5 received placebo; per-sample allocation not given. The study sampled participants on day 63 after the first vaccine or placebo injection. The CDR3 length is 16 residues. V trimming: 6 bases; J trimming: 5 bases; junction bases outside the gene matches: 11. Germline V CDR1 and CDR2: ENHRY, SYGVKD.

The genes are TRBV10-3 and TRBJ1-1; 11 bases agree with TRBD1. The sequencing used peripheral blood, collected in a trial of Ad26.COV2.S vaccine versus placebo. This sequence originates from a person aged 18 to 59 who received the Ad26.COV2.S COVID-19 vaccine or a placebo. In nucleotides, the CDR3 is TGTGCCATCAGAAGGGACAGGGGGGGAGAAATAACTGAAGCTTTCTTT. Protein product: CAIRRDRGGEITEAFF.